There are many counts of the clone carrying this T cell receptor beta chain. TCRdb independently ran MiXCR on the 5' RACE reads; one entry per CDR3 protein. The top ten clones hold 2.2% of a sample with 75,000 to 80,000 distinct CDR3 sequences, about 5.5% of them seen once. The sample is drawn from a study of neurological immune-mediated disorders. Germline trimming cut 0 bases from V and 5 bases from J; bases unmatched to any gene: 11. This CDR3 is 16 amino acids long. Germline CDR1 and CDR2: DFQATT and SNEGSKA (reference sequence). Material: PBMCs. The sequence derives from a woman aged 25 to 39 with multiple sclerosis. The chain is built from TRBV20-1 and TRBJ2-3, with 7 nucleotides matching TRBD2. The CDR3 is CSARDRWRESKDTQYF. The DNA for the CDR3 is TGCAGTGCTAGAGATCGGTGGCGGGAGAGTAAAGATACGCAGTATTTT.